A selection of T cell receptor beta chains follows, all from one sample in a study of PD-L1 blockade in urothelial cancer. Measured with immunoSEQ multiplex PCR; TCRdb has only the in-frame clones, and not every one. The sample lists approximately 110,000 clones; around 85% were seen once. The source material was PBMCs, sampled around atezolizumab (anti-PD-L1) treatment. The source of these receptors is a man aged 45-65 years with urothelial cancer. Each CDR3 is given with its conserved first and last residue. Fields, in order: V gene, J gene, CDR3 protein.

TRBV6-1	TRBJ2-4	CASSELGRGKNIQYF
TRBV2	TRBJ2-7	CASSRGGSVYEQYF
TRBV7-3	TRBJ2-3	CASSFGGGRTPDTQYF
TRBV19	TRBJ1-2	CATQDREAYGYTF
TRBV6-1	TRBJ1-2	CASRWDSSGYTF
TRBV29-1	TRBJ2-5	CSAQDRGRETQYF
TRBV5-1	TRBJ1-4	CASSFGQGATNEKLFF
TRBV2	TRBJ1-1	CASSRDRDTEAFF
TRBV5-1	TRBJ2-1	CASSLPSSYNEQFF
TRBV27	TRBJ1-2	CASRGGQGAFSGYTF
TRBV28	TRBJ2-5	CASSFMTSAKETQYF
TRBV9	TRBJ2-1	CASSGVQLAGGVEQFF
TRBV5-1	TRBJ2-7	CASSLASLRGYEQYF
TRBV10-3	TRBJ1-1	CAISPERESEAFF
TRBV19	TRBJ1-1	CASSMSTNTEAFF
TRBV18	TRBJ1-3	CASSRPGQGSGNTIYF
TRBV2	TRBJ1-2	CASSGRQGSYGYTF
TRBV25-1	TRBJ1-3	CASSDIRGTPGNTIYF
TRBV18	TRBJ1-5	CASSPSTGVEPQHF
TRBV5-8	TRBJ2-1	CASPKLAGVSNEQFF
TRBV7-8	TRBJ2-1	CASSVEALGEQFF
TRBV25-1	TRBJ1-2	CASSFPPGQGASNYGYTF
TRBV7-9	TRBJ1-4	CASSLEGQGNEKLFF
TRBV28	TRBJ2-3	CASTWRNTDTQYF
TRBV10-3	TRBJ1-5	CAISESRGNQPQHF
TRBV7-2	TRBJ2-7	CASSSPRAGRGISYEQYF
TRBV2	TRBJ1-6	CASSDTGGNSPLHF
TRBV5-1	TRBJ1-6	CASSAGAGNSPLHF
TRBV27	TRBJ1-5	CASSFAGAGNQPQHF
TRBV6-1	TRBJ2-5	CASSEGGTSGVWETQYF
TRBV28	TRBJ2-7	CASSLPGQNYEQYF
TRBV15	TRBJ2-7	CATSRDTLGGGKREQYF